This T cell receptor beta chain was retrieved from a study of neurological immune-mediated disorders. Study-level findings and limits: The absence of any CDR3 amino acid sequence shared by expanded clones across subjects suggests that repertoires were private in all groups. HTLV-1-associated myelopathy had the most TCR clonal expansion, and multiple sclerosis had the least, less than healthy controls.

In TCRdb, the 5' RACE reads were re-called with MiXCR into one record per CDR3 protein. The profile shows roughly 38,000 distinct CDR3 sequences, almost 7.5% of them singletons. This clonotype has a count of ten or more. As yet, its antigen is unknown. This CDR3 region has 15 residues. V lost 4 bases and J lost 2, with 16 bases in between. Germline assignment: CDR1 SGHRS and CDR2 YFSETQ. This sequence was found in a woman in her forties in good health. Sequences were obtained from PBMCs. The rearrangement joins TRBV5-1 to TRBJ2-7, with D possibly being TRBD1 (5 bases). CDR3 protein: CASSLDISITYEQYF. The DNA of the CDR3 is TGCGCCAGCAGCCTGGACATATCGATCACCTACGAGCAGTACTTC.